Below are 26 T cell receptor beta chains sequenced from a single sample in a study of post-analysis software for immune sequencing data. Overall study results and limits: About 5 TRBV segments (TRBV5-6, TRBV5-1 and TRBV20-1 among them) occurred more frequently in patients than in controls.

The TCR beta cDNA libraries carried unique molecular identifiers. One entry per CDR3 protein, called by TCRdb with MiXCR from the PCR reads. The table lists under 650,000 distinct CDR3 sequences, around 40% of them singletons. No antigen has been identified for these receptors. What was sequenced was blood. Source of these receptors: a girl aged 5 to 17 with multiple sclerosis.

V gene TRBV20-1 combines with J gene TRBJ2-7, with 12 bases fitting TRBD2. The CDR3 has 13 residues. Germline V CDR1 and CDR2: DFQATT, SNEGSKA (reference sequence). V shed 5 bases and J 4 bases; nucleotides not matched to a gene: 3. CDR3 DNA: TGCAGTGCTCGGACTAGCGGGATTTACGAGCAGTACTTC. Protein product: CSARTSGIYEQYF.

This chain joins TRBV12-3 or TRBV12-4 and TRBJ2-3; the D call may be TRBD1 or TRBD2 (5 bases each). V lost 3 bases and J lost 0, with 10 bases in between. The CDR3 loop spans 15 amino acids. DNA of the CDR3: TGTGCCAGCAGTTTTTGGGGCGGGAGCACAGATACGCAGTATTTT. Translating it yields CASSFWGGSTDTQYF.

This clonotype occurred a few times. The chain combines TRBV10-1 with TRBJ2-4; D may match TRBD1 or TRBD2 (5 bases each). Matching the DNA end better, TRBJ2-7 makes the J call doubtful. This CDR3 is built from 14 residues. CDR1 and CDR2 from the germline V gene are WNHNN and SYGVQD (reference sequence). CDR3 sequence: CASRGSGTTTEQYF. The CDR3 DNA is TGCGCCAGCAGGGGTTCCGGGACCACCACCGAGCAGTACTTC.

This clonotype was found once. The chain couples TRBV29-1 to TRBJ1-1; D ambiguous. Per germline, CDR1 SQVTM and CDR2 ANQGSEA. V shed 5 bases and J shed 2 bases, with 12 bases lying between them. The CDR3 consists of 13 residues. CDR3 sequence (DNA): TGCAGCGTTTCGGGGAACTTAAACACTGAAGCTTTCTTT. The encoded protein is CSVSGNLNTEAFF.

This clonotype was observed a handful of times. The rearrangement links TRBV6-1 to TRBJ2-1; D is possibly TRBD1 (6 bases). Germline CDR1 is MNHNS and CDR2 is SASEGT. This CDR3 has 14 residues. V was trimmed by 6 bases and J by 8 bases, leaving 17 bases between them. The DNA for the CDR3 is TGTGCCAGCAGGGCAGACACAGGGCCCTATGAGCAGTTCTTC. It codes for CASRADTGPYEQFF.

The chain carries TRBV7-9 and TRBJ2-7; 7 bases fit TRBD1. There are 16 residues in the CDR3. V trimming: 4 bases; J trimming: 7 bases; junction bases outside the gene matches: 16. Germline V gene sequence: CDR1 SEHNR, CDR2 FQNEAQ (reference sequence). In DNA form, the CDR3 reads TGTGCCAGCAGCTCAATAGGGACAGATTCCTACAATGAGCAGTACTTC. This translates into CASSSIGTDSYNEQYF.

The rearrangement uses TRBV6-5 and TRBJ1-1, with D possibly TRBD1 on 6 matching bases. Germline V gene data show CDR1 as MNHEY and CDR2 as SVGAGI. Trimming pared 3 bases from V and 5 bases from J, leaving 16 bases between. The CDR3 has 15 residues. CDR3 in amino acids: CASSYMGAPRTEAFF. The CDR3 DNA follows: TGTGCCAGCAGTTATATGGGGGCCCCGCGGACTGAAGCTTTCTTT.

In DNA form, the CDR3 reads TGTGCCAGCAGTTTAAGGACAGGGTTCACAGATACGCAGTATTTT. Its protein product is CASSLRTGFTDTQYF. The J gene is TRBJ2-3, the V gene TRBV12-3 or TRBV12-4, with TRBD1 matching 8 bases. After removal of 2 bases from V and 2 bases from J, the junction contained 3 bases not matched to a gene. The CDR3 loop spans 15 amino acids.

The chain recombines TRBV6-6 with TRBJ2-4; D is uncertain. The tail of the sequence fits TRBJ2-7 better, so the J call may be wrong. The germline gives CDR1 MNHNY, CDR2 SVGAGI (reference sequence). This CDR3 region has 14 residues. CDR3: CASAPEYRPYEQYF. The CDR3 nucleotides are TGTGCCAGCGCGCCGGAGTATCGACCCTACGAGCAGTACTTC.

This chain's CDR3 is CASSLLVPGEQYF. DNA of the CDR3: TGTGCCAGCAGTTTACTGGTTCCAGGGGAGCAGTACTTC. The rearrangement links TRBV12-3 or TRBV12-4 to TRBJ2-4; maybe TRBD1 (6 bases). CDR3 length: 13 amino acids. V was pared by 2 bases and J by 13 bases, with 15 bases between.

This CDR3 is CATGIAPWDTQYF. Written as DNA, the CDR3 is TGTGCCACCGGAATTGCACCCTGGGATACGCAGTATTTT. The chain uses TRBV15 and TRBJ2-3; D is uncertain. Germline V gene lookup returns CDR1 LNHNV and CDR2 YYDKDF (reference sequence). The length of the CDR3 is 13 residues. The V gene lost 8 bases and the J gene lost 6 bases, with 15 bases spanning the gap.

This clonotype has a handful of counts. This chain links TRBV6-2 or TRBV6-3 with TRBJ1-2, with TRBD1 matching 7 bases. CDR3 length: 13 residues. V trimming: 7 bases; J trimming: 3 bases; junction bases outside the gene matches: 5. The germline V gene encodes CDR1 MNHEY and CDR2 SVGEGT. The CDR3 nucleotides read TGTGCCAGCAACCTGGGACAGTACTATGGCTACACCTTC. This sequence encodes CASNLGQYYGYTF.

DNA of the CDR3: TGCGCCAGCAGCCTGCCGGACAGGGGGATCTATGGCTACACCTTC. Translation gives CASSLPDRGIYGYTF. V usage is TRBV5-1 and J usage is TRBJ1-2; the match to TRBD1 covers 10 bases. Germline CDR1 is SGHRS and CDR2 is YFSETQ. The trim removed 4 bases at V and 4 bases at J, leaving 7 bases unmatched. The CDR3 sequence is 15 residues long.

V gene TRBV20-1 combines with J gene TRBJ2-4, with D possibly TRBD2 on 6 matching bases. Germline values: CDR1 DFQATT, CDR2 SNEGSKA (reference sequence). Trimming took off 6 bases at V and 1 base at J, with 19 bases between the two ends. This CDR3 has 16 amino acids. The CDR3 protein is CSAGFGAGWAKNIQYF. CDR3 sequence (DNA): TGCAGTGCGGGTTTCGGGGCGGGATGGGCCAAAAACATTCAGTACTTC.

In DNA form, the CDR3 reads TGTGCCAGCAGTTACTCAGGGGGCCAAGAGACCCAGTACTTC. Residues: CASSYSGGQETQYF. The rearrangement links TRBV6-5 to TRBJ2-5; perhaps TRBD1 as D (6 bases). The CDR3 has 14 residues. The germline CDR1 and CDR2 sequences are MNHEY and SVGAGI. V gave up 0 bases and J gave up 1 base, with 6 bases separating them.

In this sample, this clonotype turned up once. The genes are TRBV27 and TRBJ2-1; 7 nucleotides align to TRBD1. V was clipped by 6 bases and J by 3 bases; unmatched bases: 8. CDR1 MNHEY and CDR2 SMNVEV come from the germline V gene (reference sequence). This CDR3 is built from 15 residues. In DNA, the CDR3 is TGTGCCAGCAGCCCGGGACAGCCAAACTACAATGAGCAGTTCTTC. This translates into CASSPGQPNYNEQFF.

The V call is TRBV19, the J call TRBJ1-2; D is unclear. Germline-derived CDR1 and CDR2 are LNHDA and SQIVND (reference sequence). The CDR3 has 15 residues. V lost 5 bases and J lost 0, with 13 bases in between. The CDR3 loop is CASSLNGRTNYGYTF. The CDR3 coding sequence is TGTGCCAGTAGTCTGAATGGCAGAACTAACTATGGCTACACCTTC. The entire variable domain, with the rest obtained from reference TRBV19 and TRBJ1-2, is as follows: DGGITQSPKYLFRKEGQNVTLSCEQNLNHDAMYWYRQDPGQGLRLIYYSQIVNDFQKGDIAEGYSVSREKKESFPLTVTSAQKNPTAFYLCASSLNGRTNYGYTFGSGTRLTVV.

In its sample, this clonotype was seen a few times. The rearrangement joins TRBV7-9 to TRBJ2-7, with D hard to call. CDR1 SEHNR and CDR2 FQNEAQ come from the germline V gene (reference sequence). Trimming shortened V by 0 bases and J by 6 bases, and 3 bases separated the two germline ends. This CDR3 region has 11 residues. CDR3 residues: CASSLAFEQYF. CDR3 coding DNA: TGTGCCAGCAGCTTAGCGTTCGAGCAGTACTTC.

The V and J genes are TRBV6-6 and TRBJ2-3; a possible D gene is TRBD2 (5 bases). The CDR3 runs 14 residues. V gave up 6 bases and J gave up 4 bases, with 14 bases separating them. Germline loops: CDR1 MNHNY, CDR2 SVGAGI (reference sequence). Here the CDR3 DNA reads TGTGCCAGCAGCCCACAGCGGTTACCAGATACGCAGTATTTT. This sequence encodes CASSPQRLPDTQYF.

The chain carries TRBV20-1 and TRBJ2-5; 14 bases line up with TRBD2. Germline V gene sequence: CDR1 DFQATT, CDR2 SNEGSKA (reference sequence). V lost 3 bases and J lost 3; bases outside the gene matches: 3. The CDR3 spans 15 residues. CDR3 in amino acids: CSASGTSGGKETQYF. The CDR3, as DNA: TGCAGTGCTAGCGGGACTAGCGGGGGAAAAGAGACCCAGTACTTC.

The chain has TRBV6-5 and TRBJ2-3; a possible D gene is TRBD2 (5 bases). The CDR3 is 16 residues long. Germline CDR1 reads MNHEY; CDR2 reads SVGAGI. Trimming took 7 bases from V and 2 from J, leaving 19 bases between them. CDR3 residues: CASKSVAPRDTDTQYF. The CDR3 region has the DNA TGTGCCAGCAAGTCCGTGGCGCCCCGGGACACAGATACGCAGTATTTT.

This clonotype came up once. V and J are TRBV9 and TRBJ1-1, with 10 bases identical to TRBD1. The germline V gene has CDR1 SGDLS and CDR2 YYNGEE. CDR3 length equals 18 residues. The ends lost 3 bases at V and 1 base at J; junction bases unmatched: 12. The CDR3 region has the DNA TGTGCCAGCAGCGCGGGTACCGGGACAGGGGCAGCGAACACTGAAGCTTTCTTT. This encodes CASSAGTGTGAANTEAFF. Combining the CDR3 with reference TRBV9 and TRBJ1-1 gives the whole variable domain DSGVTQTPKHLITATGQRVTLRCSPRSGDLSVYWYQQSLDQGLQFLIQYYNGEERAKGNILERFSAQQFPDLHSELNLSSLELGDSALYFCASSAGTGTGAANTEAFFGQGTRLTVV.

The gene calls are TRBV5-1 and TRBJ2-4; tentatively, D is TRBD2 (6 bases). The DNA matches TRBJ2-7 better at its end, which makes the J call doubtful. The CDR3 runs to 17 residues. Germline V lookup: CDR1 SGHRS, CDR2 YFSETQ. The CDR3 protein is CASSPVDGSPNSYEQYF. The CDR3 DNA sequence: TGCGCCAGCAGCCCGGTCGACGGGAGCCCAAATTCCTACGAGCAGTACTTC.

A few counts support this clonotype. The rearrangement joins TRBV11-2 to TRBJ2-5, with no clear D. The CDR3 length is 13 residues. The germline V and J ends were trimmed by 0 bases and 7 bases, with 9 bases remaining between them. The germline V gene encodes CDR1 SGHAT and CDR2 FQNNGV. CDR3 in DNA: TGTGCCAGCAGCTTAGAGAGCTCTGGGACCCAGTACTTC. Encoded protein: CASSLESSGTQYF.

The V gene is TRBV20-1, the J gene TRBJ2-5, with D perhaps assigned TRBD1 or TRBD2 (5 bases each). In germline, CDR1 is DFQATT, CDR2 SNEGSKA (reference sequence). Trimming left V 0 bases short and J 1 base short, with 15 bases between. This CDR3 spans 16 amino acids. The CDR3 nucleotides read TGCAGTGCTAGAGATCTCCCGGGACGGGTCCAAGAGACCCAGTACTTC. Encoded protein: CSARDLPGRVQETQYF.

The rearrangement joins TRBV5-8 to TRBJ2-7; 9 bases match TRBD1. V was clipped by 7 bases and J by 6 bases; unmatched bases: 11. Germline loops: CDR1 SGHTS, CDR2 YDEGEE. The CDR3 loop spans 14 amino acids. The CDR3 reads CASRNKGQGSEQYF. The DNA of the CDR3 is TGTGCCAGCCGTAACAAGGGACAGGGTAGCGAGCAGTACTTC.